These 5 T cell receptor beta chains came from one sample sequenced in a study of cytomegalovirus exposure and HLA in healthy donors. PCR employed 60 Vbeta and 13 Jbeta primers. Profiled with immunoSEQ multiplex PCR; TCRdb holds only in-frame clones, not every one. This sample has about 97,000 clones, with less than 90% found just once. Material: PBMCs. Every receptor here comes from a man in his forties or fifties in good health and CMV-seronegative.

This rearrangement joins TRBV5-1 to TRBJ2-5, with TRBD2 identical over 14 bases. Germline V gene data show CDR1 as SGHRS and CDR2 as YFSETQ. The CDR3 runs 17 residues. With 2 bases clipped from V and 5 bases from J, the junction kept 8 bases outside the gene matches. CDR3 sequence reads: CASSLLTSGGAWETQYF. DNA for the CDR3: TGCGCCAGCAGCTTACTGACTAGCGGGGGGGCCTGGGAGACCCAGTACTTC.

V and J are TRBV7-9 and TRBJ2-2; the D is unclear. Deletions cut 8 bases from V and 1 base from J, with 17 bases between. CDR3 size: 16 residues. Germline assignment: CDR1 SEHNR and CDR2 FQNEAQ (reference sequence). The CDR3 loop is CASAGLGQKNTGELFF. The DNA for the CDR3 is TGTGCCAGCGCTGGGCTTGGGCAAAAGAACACCGGGGAGCTGTTTTTT.

This chain uses TRBV5-1 with TRBJ2-2; D is unclear. CDR1 SGHRS and CDR2 YFSETQ come from the germline V gene. V shed 4 bases and J shed 4 bases, with 23 bases lying between them. CDR3 length: 18 amino acids. CDR3: CASSLPEETGFGTGELFF. In DNA, the CDR3 is TGCGCCAGCAGCCTACCCGAGGAGACGGGTTTCGGCACCGGGGAGCTGTTTTTT.

The chain couples TRBV7-2 to TRBJ2-4; TRBD2 agrees at 10 bases. This CDR3 contains 18 residues. Unmatched junction bases numbered 6, after V lost 1 base and J lost 0 bases. Per germline, CDR1 SGHTA and CDR2 FQGNSA. The CDR3: CASSLDPGLAVAKNIQYF. The CDR3 nucleotides read TGTGCCAGCAGCTTAGACCCCGGACTAGCGGTAGCCAAAAACATTCAGTACTTC.

This rearrangement joins TRBV7-8 to TRBJ2-1; D is possibly TRBD2 (7 bases). V gave up 6 bases and J gave up 7 bases, with 16 bases separating them. This CDR3 has 14 amino acids. The V gene's germline CDR1 is SGHVS and CDR2 FQNEAQ. The CDR3 loop reads CASREGGVANEQFF. The CDR3 nucleotides read TGTGCCAGCAGGGAGGGGGGGGTCGCGAATGAGCAGTTCTTC.